The T cell receptor (beta chain) described here comes from a study of T cells in localized non-small cell lung cancer. Broader study findings: The study detected a median roughly 50 of the top 100 tumor clones in adjacent lung. The study sequenced only one region of the tumor. As a result, intratumor heterogeneity could not be excluded and remains possible. Uninvolved adjacent lung, not tumor, had the highest T cell clonality.

Sequencing used immunoSEQ multiplex PCR; TCRdb keeps in-frame clones, though not all of them. This repertoire shows approximately 11,000 clones, approximately 85% found once; its top ten account for about 20%. Note on this clone: Its specificity is unknown.

Deletions cut 10 bases from V and 3 bases from J, with 16 bases between. The CDR3 loop spans 14 amino acids. Germline CDR1 reads ENHRY; CDR2 reads SYGVKD. This receptor was taken from a female donor at least 60 years old with stage II lung adenocarcinoma. The V gene is TRBV10-3, the J gene TRBJ1-5; D may be TRBD1 (5 bases). The specimen was peripheral blood mononuclear cells, collected before any cancer treatment. The CDR3 sequence: CATEGSRLNQPQHF. In nucleotides, the CDR3 is TGTGCCACGGAGGGGTCTCGGCTCAATCAGCCCCAGCATTTT.